The rows below give T cell receptor beta chains drawn from one sample of a study of CD8 T cells in Susac syndrome. TCRdb recomputed calls from the immunoSEQ multiplex PCR reads with MiXCR, one row per CDR3 protein. The sample yields around 150,000 distinct CDR3 sequences, approximately 96% seen once. The sample taken for sequencing was CD4+ T cells from PBMCs. These TCRs come from a human donor with Susac syndrome. Each CDR3 is given with its conserved first and last residue. A D gene is named only where the DNA matches it firmly. The listing skips clone size in some rows; elsewhere it reads once, few, many or a size class.

V: TRBV29-1; D: TRBD2; J: TRBJ2-2; size: NA; CDR3: CSVETSGGVNTGELFF; DNA: TGCAGCGTTGAGACTAGCGGGGGGGTGAACACCGGGGAGCTGTTTTTT
V: TRBV20-1; D: TRBD1; J: TRBJ2-1; size: NA; CDR3: CSAREQGLYNEQFF; DNA: TGCAGTGCTAGAGAACAGGGGCTATACAATGAGCAGTTCTTC
V: TRBV4-1; D: TRBD2; J: TRBJ2-5; size: NA; CDR3: CASRRGTSGKQETQYF; DNA: TGCGCCAGCCGCCGAGGGACTAGCGGTAAACAAGAGACCCAGTACTTC
V: TRBV29-1; D: TRBD2; J: TRBJ2-5; size: NA; CDR3: CSVVPLAGASETQYF; DNA: TGCAGCGTTGTACCGCTAGCGGGGGCGTCAGAGACCCAGTACTTC
V: TRBV3-1; D: NA; J: TRBJ2-1; size: NA; CDR3: CASSRGRISSYNEQFF; DNA: TGTGCCAGCAGCCGGGGACGAATTAGCTCCTACAATGAGCAGTTCTTC
V: TRBV27; D: TRBD1; J: TRBJ2-5; size: NA; CDR3: CASSLYRDRGRRETQYF; DNA: TGTGCCAGCAGTTTATACCGCGACAGGGGGCGAAGGGAGACCCAGTACTTC
V: TRBV7-8; D: NA; J: TRBJ1-6; size: few; CDR3: CASSLGSSYNSPLHF; DNA: TGTGCCAGCAGCTTGGGGAGCTCCTATAATTCACCCCTCCACTTT
V: TRBV2; D: NA; J: TRBJ2-2; size: NA; CDR3: CASGGLNTGELFF; DNA: TGTGCCAGCGGGGGACTTAACACCGGGGAGCTGTTTTTT
V: TRBV20-1; D: NA; J: TRBJ1-2; size: NA; CDR3: CSARERVAYGYTF; DNA: TGCAGTGCTAGAGAAAGGGTGGCCTATGGCTACACCTTC
V: TRBV4-1; D: TRBD1; J: TRBJ1-5; size: NA; CDR3: CASSKPGQVQPQHF; DNA: TGCGCCAGCAGCAAACCGGGACAGGTTCAGCCCCAGCATTTT
V: TRBV19; D: TRBD1; J: TRBJ1-2; size: NA; CDR3: CASRDRVGAGYTF; DNA: TGTGCCAGCCGGGACAGGGTAGGAGCCGGCTACACCTTC
V: TRBV13; D: NA; J: TRBJ1-1; size: NA; CDR3: CASSPPPDLKAFF; DNA: TGTGCCAGCAGCCCACCCCCGGACTTGAAAGCTTTCTTT
V: TRBV4-1; D: NA; J: TRBJ2-5; size: NA; CDR3: CASSHPMETQYF; DNA: TGCGCCAGCAGCCACCCGATGGAGACCCAGTACTTC
V: TRBV20-1; D: TRBD1; J: TRBJ2-7; size: NA; CDR3: CSARPPGGGQGGRGQYF; DNA: TGCAGTGCTAGACCCCCAGGGGGAGGACAGGGAGGTCGCGGGCAGTACTTC
V: TRBV5-4; D: NA; J: TRBJ2-7; size: NA; CDR3: CASSSGQDEQYF; DNA: TGTGCCAGCAGTTCAGGACAAGACGAGCAGTACTTC
V: TRBV12-3/TRBV12-4; D: NA; J: TRBJ2-1; size: NA; CDR3: CASSLPNQPGNEQFF; DNA: TGTGCCAGCAGTTTACCCAATCAACCGGGCAATGAGCAGTTCTTC
V: TRBV6-5; D: NA; J: TRBJ1-5; size: NA; CDR3: CASSYDGFNQPQHF; DNA: TGTGCCAGCAGTTACGATGGGTTCAATCAGCCCCAGCATTTT
V: TRBV14; D: NA; J: TRBJ2-5; size: NA; CDR3: CASSEGPGHPGETQYF; DNA: TGTGCCAGCAGCGAGGGTCCTGGGCACCCCGGAGAGACCCAGTACTTC
V: TRBV20-1; D: TRBD1; J: TRBJ1-2; size: NA; CDR3: CSANRAGGWGYTF; DNA: TGCAGTGCTAACAGAGCAGGGGGGTGGGGCTACACCTTC